This T cell receptor beta chain was sequenced during a study of T cells in Graves' hyperthyroidism and ophthalmopathy. The PBMCs had their origin in 8.5 to 10 ml of fresh peripheral blood. Amplified TCR beta CDR3 regions came from RNA transcripts. Primed by the HTBI set, a first-round RT-PCR was run on the TCR CDR3. In TCRdb, the multiplex PCR reads were re-called with MiXCR into one record per CDR3 protein. The data show about 360,000 distinct CDR3 sequences, about 13% seen once. Germline V gene sequence: CDR1 SGHTS, CDR2 YDEGEE. The CDR3 runs 15 residues. V lost 5 bases to trimming and J lost 4 bases, with 16 bases between them.

The chain combines TRBV5-8 with TRBJ2-1, with a weak D call TRBD1 (5 bases). The sample comprised blood. The receptor was derived from a woman younger than 30 with Graves' hyperthyroidism. CDR3 nucleotides: TGTGCCAGCAGTTATAATAGGGGATCTTACAATGAGCAGTTCTTC. Amino acid sequence: CASSYNRGSYNEQFF.